Presented here are 20 T cell receptor beta chains from one specimen sequenced in a study of blood T cells in healthy people across ages (dated by TCRdb to the mid-2010s). Receptor amplification or capture employed 5' RACE. Sequencing was carried out with an Illumina HiSeq 2500. A second PCR of about 6 to 11 cycles was run with a J-beta primer mix and a sample-barcoded 5' primer. The public reads were quality trimmed at Q25 with fastp and then assembled into clones with MiXCR by TCRdb, keeping productive beta chains. Records with the same CDR3 protein are collapsed into one entry carrying the most frequent genes and DNA. Recorded for this sample are around 1.7 million distinct CDR3 sequences; 28% of them occurred a single time. Of the sample, over 7% falls within the top ten clones. Sequencing was done on a sample of blood. The origin of the receptors is a young woman in good health.

This clonotype was found many times. V gene TRBV2 combines with J gene TRBJ2-7; D is unresolved. The CDR3 is 12 residues long. V shed 6 bases and J shed 3 bases, with 9 bases lying between them. Germline V gives CDR1 SNHLY, CDR2 FYNNEI. CDR3 protein: CASRADFYEQYF. CDR3 DNA: TGTGCCAGCAGAGCCGACTTCTACGAGCAGTACTTC.

This clonotype was observed a handful of times. The genes are TRBV5-1 and TRBJ2-1; weak D call: TRBD1 (6 bases). V was pared by 4 bases and J by 4 bases, with 21 bases between. Germline V gene lookup returns CDR1 SGHRS and CDR2 YFSETQ. This CDR3 is built from 17 residues. CDR3 loop: CASSGGDRSWGYNEQFF. Written as DNA, the CDR3 is TGCGCCAGCAGCGGGGGAGACAGGTCCTGGGGGTACAATGAGCAGTTCTTC. Combining the CDR3 with reference TRBV5-1 and TRBJ2-1 gives the whole variable domain KAGVTQTPRYLIKTRGQQVTLSCSPISGHRSVSWYQQTPGQGLQFLFEYFSETQRNKGNFPGRFSGRQFSNSRSEMNVSTLELGDSALYLCASSGGDRSWGYNEQFFGPGTRLTVL.

The chain couples TRBV7-2 to TRBJ2-3; 16 bases line up with TRBD2. V lost 5 bases, J lost 5 bases, and 10 bases stayed unmatched. The CDR3 sequence is 18 residues long. Germline CDR1 and CDR2: SGHTA and FQGNSA. CDR3: CASSRRGLAGGPGDTQYF. DNA of the CDR3: TGTGCCAGCAGCCGACGGGGACTAGCGGGAGGGCCTGGAGATACGCAGTATTTT. Variable domain in full (rest from reference TRBV7-2 and TRBJ2-3): GAGVSQSPSNKVTEKGKDVELRCDPISGHTALYWYRQSLGQGLEFLIYFQGNSAPDKSGLPSDRFSAERTGGSVSTLTIQRTQQEDSAVYLCASSRRGLAGGPGDTQYFGPGTRLTVL.

This chain joins TRBV2 and TRBJ2-5; the match to TRBD2 covers 8 bases. Trimming took 2 bases from V and 2 from J; bases not matched to a gene: 7. Germline-derived CDR1 and CDR2 are SNHLY and FYNNEI. The length of the CDR3 is 16 residues. As DNA, the CDR3 is TGTGCCAGCAGTGAAATTACTAGCGGTGAACAAGAGACCCAGTACTTC. It is translated as CASSEITSGEQETQYF.

To note about this clonotype: The junction departs from germline at one end; a sequencing error may be responsible. The rearrangement joins TRBV4-2 to TRBJ2-7; D may be TRBD2 (6 bases). Germline loops: CDR1 LGHNA, CDR2 YNFKEQ. The length of the CDR3 is 15 residues. The CDR3 nucleotides are TGTGCCAGCAACCAAGATCACGGGAGCTCCTACGAGCAGTACTTC. Its protein is CASNQDHGSSYEQYF.

This clonotype was counted only a few times. The chain joins TRBV5-1 to TRBJ1-2, with 8 nucleotides matching TRBD1. Germline lookup yields CDR1 SGHRS and CDR2 YFSETQ. CDR3 length: 14 residues. With 1 base clipped from V and 4 bases from J, the junction kept 3 bases outside the gene matches. CDR3 sequence (DNA): TGCGCCAGCAGCTTGCAGGGGGCCTCCTATGGCTACACCTTC. It encodes CASSLQGASYGYTF.

The table lists this clonotype with many counts. The chain carries TRBV20-1 and TRBJ1-2; 8 bases are a match to TRBD1. Per germline, CDR1 DFQATT and CDR2 SNEGSKA (reference sequence). V was pared by 2 bases and J by 6 bases, with 8 bases of the junction left unmatched. The CDR3 is 14 amino acids. The CDR3 nucleotides are TGCAGTGCTAGACCAGGGGGCGTTGAGGATGGCTACACCTTC. This encodes CSARPGGVEDGYTF.

The V gene is TRBV29-1, the J gene TRBJ1-4; TRBD1 is a possible D gene (5 bases). The CDR3 extends over 13 amino acids. V lost 6 bases to trimming and J lost 7 bases, with 15 bases between them. Germline V gene data show CDR1 as SQVTM and CDR2 as ANQGSEA. CDR3 nucleotides: TGCAGCGTGGGGGTCATAACTGGTGAAAAACTGTTTTTT. Its protein is CSVGVITGEKLFF.

This clonotype was picked up a small number of times. The chain joins TRBV6-2 or TRBV6-3 to TRBJ1-1, with 8 bases identical to TRBD1. Trimming took 2 bases from V and 5 from J; bases not matched to a gene: 7. The CDR3 extends over 15 amino acids. Germline-derived CDR1 and CDR2 are MNHEY and SVGEGT. CDR3 protein: CASSYNPRQGTEAFF. Written as DNA, the CDR3 is TGTGCCAGCAGTTACAATCCCCGACAGGGGACTGAAGCTTTCTTT.

The rearrangement uses TRBV7-9 and TRBJ1-1; perhaps TRBD1 as D (5 bases). V lost 4 bases and J lost 4, with 22 bases in between. CDR3 length: 17 amino acids. CDR1 and CDR2 from the germline V gene are SEHNR and FQNEAQ (reference sequence). CDR3 in amino acids: CASSSGGGIIGFTEAFF. The CDR3, as DNA: TGTGCCAGCAGCTCTGGGGGGGGTATAATCGGGTTCACTGAAGCTTTCTTT.

There are a few counts of this clonotype. The chain joins TRBV29-1 to TRBJ2-3; D is undetermined. Germline V gene data show CDR1 as SQVTM and CDR2 as ANQGSEA. V was trimmed by 5 bases and J by 4 bases, leaving 13 bases between them. CDR3 size: 13 residues. The CDR3 spells CSVCIGSSDTQYF. For the CDR3, the DNA is TGCAGCGTTTGTATCGGGTCGTCAGATACGCAGTATTTT.

This clonotype occurred once. Relative to the germline gene, one junction end is altered; a read error may explain this. CDR3 loop: CASRGINRPQHF. The CDR3 nucleotides are TGTGCCAGCAGGGGAATCAATCGGCCCCAGCATTTT. The chain is built from TRBV6-5 and TRBJ1-5; D is unresolved. CDR1 and CDR2 from the germline V gene are MNHEY and SVGAGI. The CDR3 sequence is 12 residues long.

This clonotype was found many times. Being one base from a much bigger clone, this may be a read error. V and J are TRBV5-5 and TRBJ2-7; the D gene is possibly TRBD1 (7 bases). This CDR3 contains 14 residues. V shed 7 bases and J shed 3 bases, with 17 bases lying between them. The germline gives CDR1 SGHKS, CDR2 YYEKEE (reference sequence). The CDR3 nucleotides are TGTGCCAGCGGCGGGACAGATGTCCGCTACGAGCAGTACTTC. Translation gives CASGGTDVRYEQYF.

This clonotype was observed a few times. The J gene is TRBJ2-7, the V gene TRBV12-3 or TRBV12-4; D uncertain. The V and J ends lost 6 bases and 4 bases respectively, with 19 bases between them. This CDR3 has 15 amino acids. In nucleotides, the CDR3 is TGTGCCAGCAGCCAGAGACGAGGAGCGATTTACGAGCAGTACTTC. Translated, it gives CASSQRRGAIYEQYF.

This chain links TRBV12-3 or TRBV12-4 with TRBJ1-6; TRBD1 might be the D (6 bases). This CDR3 region has 15 residues. The V gene lost 10 bases and the J gene lost 5 bases, with 18 bases spanning the gap. CDR3: CAILAGVINNSPLHF. The DNA for the CDR3 is TGTGCCATTCTCGCAGGGGTTATCAATAATTCACCCCTCCACTTT.

V gene TRBV6-2 or TRBV6-3 combines with J gene TRBJ1-1; D is ambiguous. The CDR3 has 11 residues. The germline gives CDR1 MNHEY, CDR2 SVGEGT. Trimming pared 7 bases from V and 1 base from J, leaving 4 bases between. Here the CDR3 reads CASIENTEAFF. CDR3 coding DNA: TGTGCCAGCATAGAGAACACTGAAGCTTTCTTT.

In this sample, this clonotype turned up a few times. The chain joins TRBV18 to TRBJ2-7; the D gene is possibly TRBD1 (6 bases). Germline CDR1 reads KGHSH; CDR2 reads LQKENI. Trimming removed 2 bases from V and 3 bases from J, with 11 bases in between. This CDR3 comprises 14 residues. The CDR3 reads CASSPGAGDYEQYF. The CDR3 DNA reads TGTGCCAGCTCACCAGGGGCAGGGGACTACGAGCAGTACTTC.

The genes are TRBV29-1 and TRBJ2-1; D uncertain. The CDR3 loop spans 13 amino acids. V lost 6 bases to trimming and J lost 4 bases, with 13 bases between them. Looked up from germline, CDR1 is SQVTM and CDR2 is ANQGSEA. The CDR3: CSVKRQIYNEQFF. The CDR3, as DNA: TGCAGCGTCAAAAGGCAGATTTACAATGAGCAGTTCTTC.

This clonotype was recorded at least ten times. The chain is built from TRBV7-2 and TRBJ2-7; D remains ambiguous. From germline, CDR1 is SGHTA and CDR2 FQGNSA. V was clipped by 0 bases and J by 0 bases, with 12 bases between them. There are 16 residues in the CDR3. The CDR3 DNA sequence: TGTGCCAGCAGCTTAGCCCCCACCGGCGGCTCCTACGAGCAGTACTTC. It is translated as CASSLAPTGGSYEQYF.

This clonotype was counted a few times. The V and J genes are TRBV27 and TRBJ1-2; 7 positions agree with TRBD1. Germline lookup yields CDR1 MNHEY and CDR2 SMNVEV (reference sequence). The V and J ends lost 4 bases and 6 bases, in that order; junction bases with no gene match: 8. This CDR3 spans 14 amino acids. CDR3 nucleotides: TGTGCCAGCAGTTCTCAGACAGGGAGGAATGGCTACACCTTC. Residues: CASSSQTGRNGYTF.